These 11 T cell receptor beta chains were all obtained from the same sample, sequenced in a study of blood T cell repertoires in COVID-19. Produced via immunoSEQ multiplex PCR; TCRdb's table is partial and in-frame only. The data hold some 200,000 clones, with about 92% observed a single time. Sequencing used peripheral blood. These receptors all come from a man aged 25-45 years with acute or convalescent COVID-19.

The genes are TRBV28 and TRBJ2-6; TRBD2 might be the D (7 bases). Trimming removed 5 bases at V and 4 bases at J, with 12 bases between. Germline V gives CDR1 MDHEN, CDR2 SYDVKM. This CDR3 has 15 residues. In DNA form, the CDR3 reads TGTGCCAGCAGTCCCGCGGGGGCCGGGGCCAACGTCCTGACTTTC. It specifies CASSPAGAGANVLTF.

The rearrangement joins TRBV2 to TRBJ2-1, with 10 positions matching TRBD2. This CDR3 has 15 residues. Germline V gives CDR1 SNHLY, CDR2 FYNNEI. With 4 bases clipped from V and 4 bases from J, the junction kept 4 bases outside the gene matches. CDR3 sequence (DNA): TGTGCCAGCAGTGCGCAGCGGGGGGGGTACAATGAGCAGTTCTTC. Translation gives CASSAQRGGYNEQFF.

The table lists this clone with a count of one. V usage is TRBV4-1 and J usage is TRBJ2-3, with 9 bases matching TRBD2. V was clipped by 0 bases and J by 6 bases; unmatched bases: 4. Germline CDR1 reads MGHRA; CDR2 reads YSYEKL. This CDR3 contains 15 residues. In DNA form, the CDR3 reads TGCGCCAGCAGCCAAGATGGGCGGGGGGGGGATACGCAGTATTTT. It specifies CASSQDGRGGDTQYF.

The chain couples TRBV7-3 to TRBJ2-1; a possible D gene is TRBD2 (5 bases). Per the germline V gene, CDR1 is SGHTA and CDR2 is FQGTGA. Trimming removed 4 bases at V and 2 bases at J, with 9 bases between. This CDR3 has 14 residues. Written as DNA, the CDR3 is TGTGCCAGCAGCTCCGGACTGCCCTACAATGAGCAGTTCTTC. It codes for CASSSGLPYNEQFF.

The chain couples TRBV6-1 to TRBJ1-6, with D tentatively TRBD1 (5 bases). The germline V and J ends were trimmed by 1 base and 14 bases, with 12 bases remaining between them. CDR1 and CDR2 (germline): MNHNS, SASEGT. The CDR3 has 13 residues. DNA of the CDR3: TGTGCCAGCAGTGAAGGACAGAGAAGGTCCCTCCACTTT. This sequence encodes CASSEGQRRSLHF.

J is TRBJ2-1 and V is TRBV29-1; TRBD1 matches at 7 bases. Germline trimming cut 6 bases from V and 5 bases from J; bases unmatched to any gene: 1. Germline assignment: CDR1 SQVTM and CDR2 ANQGSEA. This CDR3 has 11 residues. The CDR3 sequence: CSVTGDNEQFF. The CDR3 region has the DNA TGCAGCGTAACAGGGGACAATGAGCAGTTCTTC.

This chain links TRBV20-1 with TRBJ2-7; 7 bases align to TRBD2. CDR1 and CDR2 from the germline V gene are DFQATT and SNEGSKA (reference sequence). The junction had 8 bases not matched to a gene; V was cut back by 3 bases and J by 3 bases. The CDR3 spans 14 residues. CDR3 loop: CSASRASGNYEQYF. The CDR3 nucleotides are TGCAGTGCTAGTAGGGCTAGCGGTAACTACGAGCAGTACTTC.

The chain links TRBV18 to TRBJ1-6, with a tentative D call TRBD1 (6 bases). Trimming pared 3 bases from V and 5 bases from J, leaving 8 bases between. CDR1 is KGHSH and CDR2 is LQKENI in the germline V gene. The CDR3 totals 14 residues. CDR3 in amino acids: CASSPDSNNSPLHF. The CDR3 DNA is TGTGCCAGCTCACCGGACAGTAATAATTCACCCCTCCACTTT.

The V call is TRBV12-5, the J call TRBJ2-3, with 13 bases fitting TRBD2. Germline trimming cut 6 bases from V and 3 bases from J; bases unmatched to any gene: 3. Looked up from germline, CDR1 is LGHNT and CDR2 is FRNRAP. The CDR3 length is 15 residues. DNA for the CDR3: TGTGCTAGTGGCCGGACTAGCGGGGGTACAGATACGCAGTATTTT. It specifies CASGRTSGGTDTQYF.

The chain carries TRBV2 and TRBJ1-5, with 8 positions matching TRBD1. The CDR3 has 12 residues. Per germline, CDR1 SNHLY and CDR2 FYNNEI. V lost 7 bases to trimming and J lost 5 bases; unmatched junction nucleotides: 1. The CDR3 nucleotides are TGTGCCAGCACAGGGGGCGATCAGCCCCAGCATTTT. Its translation is CASTGGDQPQHF.

The chain combines TRBV5-4 with TRBJ2-7; TRBD2 matches at 8 bases. Germline V gives CDR1 SGHNT, CDR2 YYREEE (reference sequence). V dropped 1 base and J dropped 2; count of bases not matched to a gene: 5. The CDR3 is 15 amino acids. This chain's CDR3 is CASSLLSGGAYEQYF. The CDR3 nucleotides are TGTGCCAGCAGCTTGCTCTCGGGAGGGGCCTACGAGCAGTACTTC.